A single sample gave rise to the 15 T cell receptor beta chains below, sequenced in a study of blood T cell repertoires in COVID-19. TCRdb's copy holds only in-frame clones and misses some; the assay was immunoSEQ multiplex PCR. The repertoire holds some 50,000 clones, with 90% as singletons. Sequenced input: peripheral blood. The receptor source for this set is a man in his forties or fifties with acute or convalescent COVID-19.

The chain links TRBV6-5 to TRBJ2-1; D might be TRBD2 (6 bases). The V end lost 0 bases, the J end lost 5 bases, and 14 bases lay between the germline ends. The CDR3 is 16 amino acids. The germline gives CDR1 MNHEY, CDR2 SVGAGI. The chain's CDR3 is CASSYSTGTVNNEQFF. The CDR3 DNA is TGTGCCAGCAGTTACTCAACGGGGACTGTAAACAATGAGCAGTTCTTC.

This clone was picked up a small number of times. The rearrangement joins TRBV5-4 to TRBJ2-7; 7 bases map to TRBD1. This CDR3 region has 14 residues. V lost 4 bases, J lost 4 bases, and 8 bases stayed unmatched. Germline loops: CDR1 SGHNT, CDR2 YYREEE (reference sequence). Written as DNA, the CDR3 is TGTGCCAGCAGCACGGACAGGTCAGGGTACGAGCAGTACTTC. This sequence encodes CASSTDRSGYEQYF.

The V gene is TRBV5-1, the J gene TRBJ2-3; the D is unclear. Trimming left V 0 bases short and J 1 base short, with 9 bases between. The CDR3 sequence is 15 residues long. CDR1 is SGHRS and CDR2 is YFSETQ in the germline V gene. The DNA for the CDR3 is TGCGCCAGCAGCTTGGTGGCGGCTGGCACAGATACGCAGTATTTT. This translates into CASSLVAAGTDTQYF.

The gene calls are TRBV14 and TRBJ1-2; TRBD1 is a possible D gene (5 bases). Germline V gene data show CDR1 as SGHDN and CDR2 as FVKESK. The V end was cut by 2 bases, the J end by 5 bases, with 9 bases between. This CDR3 has 13 residues. Here the CDR3 DNA reads TGTGCCAGCAGCCAACAGGGATATTATGGCTACACCTTC. This codes for CASSQQGYYGYTF.

The CDR3 region is CASSDDRYSYEQYF. CDR3 in DNA: TGTGCCAGCAGTGATGACAGATACTCCTACGAGCAGTACTTC. V and J are TRBV2 and TRBJ2-7; tentatively, D is TRBD1 (5 bases). Germline CDR1 and CDR2: SNHLY and FYNNEI. V gave up 3 bases and J gave up 0 bases, with 9 bases separating them. CDR3 size: 14 residues.

The chain combines TRBV5-6 with TRBJ1-1; D possibly corresponds to TRBD1 (5 bases). V lost 4 bases, J lost 5 bases, and 12 bases lay in between. The CDR3 spans 13 residues. Germline-derived CDR1 and CDR2 are SGHDT and YYEEEE. CDR3 DNA: TGTGCCAGCAGCCCCATAGGGGATACTGAAGCTTTCTTT. The encoded protein is CASSPIGDTEAFF.

The chain carries TRBV4-2 and TRBJ2-7, with 13 nucleotides matching TRBD2. J was trimmed by 4 bases and V by 3 bases; bases with no gene match: 9. The CDR3 covers 17 residues. The V gene's germline CDR1 is LGHNA and CDR2 YNFKEQ. In DNA, the CDR3 is TGTGCCAGCAGCCAGCCGGGACTAGCGGGAAAAGGATACGAGCAGTACTTC. Translated, it gives CASSQPGLAGKGYEQYF.

V gene TRBV6-5 combines with J gene TRBJ2-5; TRBD1 might be the D (6 bases). With 6 bases removed from V and 2 bases from J, the gap between germline ends came to 10 bases. This CDR3 comprises 13 residues. Germline values: CDR1 MNHEY, CDR2 SVGAGI. The CDR3 loop is CASSRQAQETQYF. In DNA, the CDR3 is TGTGCCAGCAGCAGACAGGCGCAAGAGACCCAGTACTTC.

The chain recombines TRBV5-5 with TRBJ1-2, with 7 bases identical to TRBD1. The J segment lost 5 bases and the V segment lost 4 bases, leaving 5 bases of the junction unmatched. The CDR3 has 13 amino acids. Germline CDR1 and CDR2: SGHKS and YYEKEE (reference sequence). The CDR3 sequence: CASSRQGWYGYTF. The CDR3 DNA reads as TGTGCCAGCAGCCGACAGGGCTGGTATGGCTACACCTTC.

V gene TRBV19 combines with J gene TRBJ1-6, with TRBD1 identical over 8 bases. Germline values: CDR1 LNHDA, CDR2 SQIVND (reference sequence). This CDR3 comprises 12 residues. Germline trimming cut 8 bases from V and 7 bases from J; bases unmatched to any gene: 1. CDR3 in DNA: TGTGCCAGTGGGACAGGAAATTCACCCCTCCACTTT. Translating it yields CASGTGNSPLHF.

This chain connects TRBV27 to TRBJ1-1; 7 positions match TRBD1. V shed 2 bases and J 5 bases; nucleotides not matched to a gene: 2. The CDR3 is made up of 13 amino acids. CDR1 is MNHEY and CDR2 is SMNVEV in the germline V gene (reference sequence). DNA for the CDR3: TGTGCCAGCAGTTTAGACAGGGTGACTGAAGCTTTCTTT. Its protein product is CASSLDRVTEAFF.

This rearrangement joins TRBV11-3 to TRBJ2-1; the match to TRBD1 covers 12 bases. The V gene's germline CDR1 is SGHNT and CDR2 YENEEA. CDR3 size: 15 residues. V gave up 1 base and J gave up 8 bases; unmatched junction bases: 3. The CDR3 DNA is TGTGCCAGCAGCTTAGTGGGACAGGGGGCCTATGAGCAGTTCTTC. It specifies CASSLVGQGAYEQFF.

The V and J genes are TRBV25-1 and TRBJ2-1, with 8 bases lining up with TRBD2. This CDR3 has 17 amino acids. With 10 bases clipped from V and 3 bases from J, the junction kept 17 bases outside the gene matches. Germline V gene sequence: CDR1 MGHDK, CDR2 SYGVNS. The CDR3 reads CATQDLRLAGYYNEQFF. The CDR3 region has the DNA TGTGCCACCCAGGACCTCCGCCTAGCGGGTTACTACAATGAGCAGTTCTTC.

The chain employs TRBV9 and TRBJ1-3; D is uncertain. Trimming pared 0 bases from V and 0 bases from J, leaving 10 bases between. Germline-derived CDR1 and CDR2 are SGDLS and YYNGEE. CDR3 length: 16 amino acids. The CDR3 DNA follows: TGTGCCAGCAGCGTAGTGGACTCACACTCTGGAAACACCATATATTTT. Amino acid sequence: CASSVVDSHSGNTIYF.

The chain uses TRBV28 and TRBJ1-3; weak D call: TRBD1 (6 bases). Germline loops: CDR1 MDHEN, CDR2 SYDVKM. V was shortened by 6 bases and J by 4 bases, with 13 bases between the two germline ends. This CDR3 contains 14 residues. CDR3 sequence: CASSLTGKGNTIYF. The CDR3 coding sequence is TGTGCCAGCAGCCTCACAGGGAAAGGAAACACCATATATTTT.